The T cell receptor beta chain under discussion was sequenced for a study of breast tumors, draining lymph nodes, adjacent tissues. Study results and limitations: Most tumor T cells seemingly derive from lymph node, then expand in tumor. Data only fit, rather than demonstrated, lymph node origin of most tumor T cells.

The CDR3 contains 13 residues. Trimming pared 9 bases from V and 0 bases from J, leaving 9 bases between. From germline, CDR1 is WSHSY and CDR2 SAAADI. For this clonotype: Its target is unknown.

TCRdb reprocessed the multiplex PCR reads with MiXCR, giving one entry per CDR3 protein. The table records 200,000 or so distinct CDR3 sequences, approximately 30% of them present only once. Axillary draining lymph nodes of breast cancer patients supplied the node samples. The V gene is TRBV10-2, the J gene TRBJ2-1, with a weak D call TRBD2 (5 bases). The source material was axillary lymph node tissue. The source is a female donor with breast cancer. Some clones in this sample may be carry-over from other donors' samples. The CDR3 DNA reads TGCGCCAGTCGTGGGAGCTCCTACAATGAGCAGTTCTTC. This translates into CASRGSSYNEQFF.